The sequence of this T cell receptor (beta chain) was determined in a study of blood T cells in healthy people across ages. The study, taken as a whole, reports: Comparison with aged donors showed that long-lived donors had more naive CD4+ cells and higher diversity.

Trimming removed 3 bases from V and 2 bases from J; junction bases left unmatched: 7. The CDR3 sequence is 15 residues long. The germline V gene has CDR1 SQVTM and CDR2 ANQGSEA. Note on this clonotype: Its antigen remains unidentified.

A second PCR, run for roughly 7 to 12 cycles, used a sample-barcoded 5' primer plus a J-beta primer mix. MiXCR was run by TCRdb on the 5' RACE reads, yielding one entry per CDR3 protein. The sample holds 380,000 or so distinct CDR3 sequences, 52% seen once. The rearrangement links TRBV29-1 to TRBJ2-5; 9 bases agree with TRBD2. The sample consisted of blood. The clonotype originates from a man aged 55-75 years in good health. CDR3 protein: CSVDPVSGGQETQYF. The DNA of the CDR3 is TGCAGCGTTGATCCCGTTAGCGGGGGACAAGAGACCCAGTACTTC.